This TCR beta chain emerged from a study of T cells in Graves' hyperthyroidism and ophthalmopathy. The table lists this clonotype with many counts. Antigen specificity is unknown. The investigators amplified TCR beta CDR3 regions from RNA transcripts. Researchers ran a first-round RT-PCR on the TCR CDR3 using the HTBI primer set. Via MiXCR, TCRdb re-called the multiplex PCR reads, giving one row per CDR3 protein. This table holds nearly 250,000 distinct CDR3 sequences, approximately 23% found once. Study-wide results and limits: The model foresaw ophthalmopathy a median approximately 6.3 months prior to onset. Also found in blood were most expanded thyroid clonotypes above 0.001.

The clonotype was recovered from a woman in her thirties or forties with Graves' ophthalmopathy. Sequences were obtained from blood.

In DNA form, the CDR3 reads TGTGCCAGCAGTTACTCGGGGGGCTCGGGCAATCAGCCCCAGCATTTT. This sequence encodes CASSYSGGSGNQPQHF. This chain links TRBV6-5 with TRBJ1-5; D might be TRBD1 (6 bases). The CDR3 contains 16 residues. Trimming left V 0 bases short and J 2 bases short, with 11 bases between. Germline V lookup: CDR1 MNHEY, CDR2 SVGAGI.